A single T cell receptor beta chain is shown here with its context. The V gene lost 0 bases and the J gene lost 7 bases, with 21 bases spanning the gap. Germline V gene lookup returns CDR1 LGHNA and CDR2 YSLEER. This CDR3 region has 17 residues. This entry comes from a study of shared clonotypes between healthy human individuals. In the naive CD8 group, cells lacked CD45RO and were positively selected for CCR7, so terminally differentiated effector memory CD45RA+ cells were left out. Repertoires were generated with immunoSEQ multiplex PCR, while TCRdb's copy carries only in-frame clones and drops some. The table lists about 2 million clones, over 85% of them singletons.

The chain couples TRBV4-3 to TRBJ2-5; TRBD2 is a possible D gene (6 bases). This TCR came from a man between 18 and 35 years old in good health. The sequencing sample was made of naive CD8+ T cells sorted from blood. CDR3 nucleotides: TGCGCCAGCAGCCAAGATGGGGTGGGTAGCGGCCTCGTGACCCAGTACTTC. The encoded protein is CASSQDGVGSGLVTQYF.